This is a list of T cell receptor beta chains from one sample in a study of blood T cell repertoires in COVID-19. The table came from immunoSEQ multiplex PCR; TCRdb's copy has only in-frame clones and leaves some out. This table has just over 65,000 clones, roughly 90% appearing once. Sequencing was carried out using peripheral blood. All receptors come from a man aged 55 to 69 with acute or convalescent COVID-19. CDR3s include the opening cysteine and the closing phenylalanine or tryptophan. The D gene is left open where the match is weak. Not every row has a clone size; where given, it reads once, few, many or a size class.

V: TRBV2
D: .
J: TRBJ1-5
size: .
DNA: TGTGCCAGCAGTGGCCAGCGGGACGATCAGCCCCAGCATTTT
CDR3: CASSGQRDDQPQHF

V: TRBV18
D: .
J: TRBJ2-2
size: .
DNA: TGTGCCAGCTCACCAACGGGGGAGGTTACCGGGGAGCTGTTTTTT
CDR3: CASSPTGEVTGELFF

V: TRBV30
D: .
J: TRBJ2-6
size: .
DNA: TGTGCCTGGGCCCCTGGGCGCTCTGGGGCCAACGTCCTGACTTTC
CDR3: CAWAPGRSGANVLTF

V: TRBV19
D: .
J: TRBJ1-6
size: .
DNA: TGTGCCAGTAGTACCGTACAAGGGAGCCACTCACCCCTCCACTTT
CDR3: CASSTVQGSHSPLHF

V: TRBV24-1
D: .
J: TRBJ1-1
size: .
DNA: TGTGCCACCAGTGATTTGCAGACAGGTCGACAAGCAGCTTTCTTT
CDR3: CATSDLQTGRQAAFF

V: TRBV19
D: TRBD1
J: TRBJ2-1
size: .
DNA: TGTGCCAGTAGCACAGGGGGCAATGAGCAGTTCTTC
CDR3: CASSTGGNEQFF

V: TRBV13
D: .
J: TRBJ1-1
size: .
DNA: TGTGCCAGCAGCTTAGCCCTTTTGACACCCCAGAACACTGAAGCTTTCTTT
CDR3: CASSLALLTPQNTEAFF

V: TRBV5-6
D: .
J: TRBJ2-2
size: once
DNA: TGTGCCAGCAGCTTGTACGGGGTGGACACCGGGGAGCTGTTTTTT
CDR3: CASSLYGVDTGELFF

V: TRBV5-1
D: .
J: TRBJ2-3
size: .
DNA: TGCGCCAGCAGACTGACAGATACGCAGTATTTT
CDR3: CASRLTDTQYF

V: TRBV5-5
D: .
J: TRBJ1-1
size: .
DNA: TGTGCCAGCAGCCCTAGAGACAGGATTCTCGCTGAAGCTTTCTTT
CDR3: CASSPRDRILAEAFF

V: TRBV6-5
D: TRBD2
J: TRBJ2-7
size: once
DNA: TGTGCCAGCAGTTACTCGGACGGGGGGTACGAGCAGTACTTC
CDR3: CASSYSDGGYEQYF

V: TRBV6-6
D: .
J: TRBJ1-6
size: .
DNA: TGTGCCAGCAGCACCTCACAAACCTCACCCCTCCACTTT
CDR3: CASSTSQTSPLHF

V: TRBV30
D: TRBD2
J: TRBJ2-3
size: .
DNA: TGTGCCTGGGCGGGGGGAACACAGACAGATACGCAGTATTTT
CDR3: CAWAGGTQTDTQYF

V: TRBV5-4
D: .
J: TRBJ2-7
size: .
DNA: TGTGCCAGCAGCTTAGGACACCCCGACGAGCAGTACTTC
CDR3: CASSLGHPDEQYF

V: TRBV20-1
D: .
J: TRBJ2-1
size: .
DNA: TGCAGTGCTGTTACAGAGAATGAGCAGTTCTTC
CDR3: CSAVTENEQFF

V: TRBV27
D: .
J: TRBJ1-1
size: .
DNA: TGTGCCAGCAGTTTGGGGCCTGGGAACACTGAAGCTTTCTTT
CDR3: CASSLGPGNTEAFF

V: TRBV11-3
D: .
J: TRBJ2-1
size: .
DNA: TGTGCCAGCAGCTTACGGCGGGCATCTGAGCAGTTCTTC
CDR3: CASSLRRASEQFF

V: TRBV2
D: .
J: TRBJ1-2
size: .
DNA: TGTGCCAGCAGTGACGGGACTGCGGGCTACACCTTC
CDR3: CASSDGTAGYTF

V: TRBV29-1
D: .
J: TRBJ1-3
size: .
DNA: TGCAGCGTTGGGGCCGGAATCTCTGGAAACACCATATATTTT
CDR3: CSVGAGISGNTIYF

V: TRBV6-6
D: TRBD1
J: TRBJ1-5
size: .
DNA: TGTGCCAGCAGTCTCCAGGGGGATCAGCCCCAGCATTTT
CDR3: CASSLQGDQPQHF

V: TRBV6-5
D: TRBD1
J: TRBJ1-2
size: .
DNA: TGTGCCAGCAGCCCCATTGGGACAGGGTATGGCTACACCTTC
CDR3: CASSPIGTGYGYTF

V: TRBV7-2
D: .
J: TRBJ1-1
size: .
DNA: TGTGCCAGCAGCTCCCCAAGGGAGGGCACTGAAGCTTTCTTT
CDR3: CASSSPREGTEAFF